Following are 11 T cell receptor beta chains from one sample sequenced in a study of T cell clonality in common variable immunodeficiency. Their antigen targets remain unknown. The table came from immunoSEQ multiplex PCR; TCRdb's copy has only in-frame clones and leaves some out. Listed here are some 15,000 clones without any singletons, the top ten holding around 8.3%. Study-wide results and limits: Fewer deletions and N-nucleotide insertions were reportedly seen in common variable immunodeficiency TCR beta sequences.

Material for sequencing was peripheral blood mononuclear cells. These receptors all stem from a human donor with common variable immunodeficiency.

This clone has only a few counts. The read falls 3 residues short of the CDR3 end, and the missing part is taken from the germline J gene. The V and J genes are TRBV18 and TRBJ2-2, with 13 bases fitting TRBD2. CDR3 length: 18 amino acids. Germline V CDR1 and CDR2: KGHSH, LQKENI. The ends lost 6 bases at V and 4 bases at J; junction bases unmatched: 11. The DNA read from the CDR3 is TGTGCCAGCTCTCGGACTAGCGGGGGTCGCGGTGGCACCGGGGAG. Translation gives CASSRTSGGRGGTGE. The CDR3 in full is CASSRTSGGRGGTGELFF. Full variable domain (outside the CDR3, taken from reference TRBV18 and TRBJ2-2): NAGVMQNPRHLVRRRGQEARLRCSPMKGHSHVYWYRQLPEEGLKFMVYLQKENIIDESGMPKERFSAEFPKEGPSILRIQQVVRGDSAAYFCASSRTSGGRGGTGELFFGEGSRLTVL.

A note on this clone: The sequenced fragment ends 3 residues before the CDR3 boundary, so the rest is inferred from the germline J gene. The chain employs TRBV6-2 or TRBV6-3 and TRBJ2-1, with 8 bases lining up with TRBD1. Germline V gene data show CDR1 as MNHEY and CDR2 as SVGEGT. V dropped 4 bases and J dropped 5; count of bases not matched to a gene: 13. This CDR3 has 17 residues. The CDR3 protein is CASSFTADRGLDNEQFF. Incomplete CDR3 DNA: TGTGCCAGCAGTTTCACGGCTGACAGGGGCCTTGACAATGAG.

Remarks on this clone: From the germline J gene comes the end of the CDR3, since the read stops 3 residues before it. The chain recombines TRBV19 with TRBJ1-1, with D possibly matching TRBD1 (6 bases). The CDR3 extends over 12 amino acids. CDR1 is LNHDA, CDR2 SQIVND, per germline (reference sequence). Trimming cost V 8 bases and J 5 bases, with 12 bases left between them. The covered CDR3 bases are TGTGCCAGTGCCGGGACACCGACTGAA. It yields the protein CASAGTPTE. The full CDR3 sequence reads CASAGTPTEAFF.

The table lists this clone with a few counts. One end of the junction fails to match germline, which may point to a read error. With the read ending 3 residues before the CDR3 end, the germline J gene is used to fill in that end. J is TRBJ2-1 and V is TRBV20-1, with 7 bases identical to TRBD1. The CDR3 runs to 14 residues. The germline V gene encodes CDR1 DFQATT and CDR2 SNEGSKA (reference sequence). The CDR3 region is CSAGDRVAYNEQFF. CDR3 bases read: TGCAGTGCTGGAGACAGGGTCGCCTACAATGAG.

This clone has just a few counts. The observed sequence ends 3 residues before the CDR3 terminus, with the missing tail filled in from the germline J gene. The chain carries TRBV7-2 and TRBJ2-7, with D possibly being TRBD1 (5 bases). V was clipped by 1 base and J by 3 bases, with 7 bases between them. The length of the CDR3 is 13 residues. The germline gives CDR1 SGHTA, CDR2 FQGNSA. The CDR3 sequence is CASSLVGDYEQYF. The sequenced part of the CDR3 DNA is TGTGCCAGCAGCTTAGTAGGGGACTACGAG.

On this clone: The read terminates 3 residues before the CDR3 end, so the remaining end is supplied by the germline J gene. V usage is TRBV5-1 and J usage is TRBJ2-5; TRBD1 is a possible D gene (6 bases). The germline V and J ends were trimmed by 3 bases and 0 bases, with 9 bases remaining between them. Germline values: CDR1 SGHRS, CDR2 YFSETQ. The CDR3 length is 14 residues. CDR3 sequence: CASSSRGDQETQYF. The CDR3 bases that were read are TGCGCCAGCAGCTCCAGGGGCGACCAAGAGACC. The complete variable domain, with remaining parts taken from reference TRBV5-1 and TRBJ2-5, reads KAGVTQTPRYLIKTRGQQVTLSCSPISGHRSVSWYQQTPGQGLQFLFEYFSETQRNKGNFPGRFSGRQFSNSRSEMNVSTLELGDSALYLCASSSRGDQETQYFGPGTRLLVL.

CDR3 protein: CASHHGTGYEQYF. CDR3 bases read: TGTGCCAGCCACCACGGAACCGGGTACGAG. V is TRBV18 and J is TRBJ2-7; D is unresolved. The CDR3 is cut off 3 residues early in the read; its end comes from the germline J gene. CDR3 length equals 13 residues. Trimming took off 8 bases at V and 4 bases at J, with 15 bases between the two ends. CDR1 and CDR2 from the germline V gene are KGHSH and LQKENI.

Concerning this clone itself: The sequenced fragment ends 3 residues before the CDR3 boundary, so the rest is inferred from the germline J gene. The J gene is TRBJ2-2, the V gene TRBV18; a possible D gene is TRBD1 (5 bases). V gave up 3 bases and J gave up 2 bases, with 7 bases separating them. In germline, CDR1 is KGHSH, CDR2 LQKENI. CDR3 length: 14 residues. This chain's CDR3 is CASSPRVNTGELFF. The CDR3 bases that were read are TGTGCCAGCTCACCCAGGGTAAACACCGGGGAG.

This clone came up a few times. From the germline J gene comes the end of the CDR3, since the read stops 3 residues before it. V and J are TRBV18 and TRBJ2-5; a weak D match, TRBD1 (6 bases). From germline, CDR1 is KGHSH and CDR2 LQKENI. The V gene lost 3 bases and the J gene lost 0 bases, with 8 bases spanning the gap. This CDR3 has 14 residues. CDR3 bases read: TGTGCCAGCTCACCGTCAGGGGACCAAGAGACC. This codes for CASSPSGDQET. The CDR3 in full is CASSPSGDQETQYF.

This clone was found a few times. The sequenced fragment ends 3 residues before the CDR3 boundary, so the rest is inferred from the germline J gene. This chain uses TRBV7-2 with TRBJ2-1, with 10 bases identical to TRBD2. Germline assignment: CDR1 SGHTA and CDR2 FQGNSA. J was trimmed by 2 bases and V by 7 bases; bases with no gene match: 5. The CDR3 covers 15 residues. The CDR3 region is CASTPSGGAYNEQFF. CDR3 DNA, as far as it was read: TGTGCCAGCACCCCAAGCGGGGGGGCCTACAATGAG.

The sample holds a few counts of this clone. The read falls 3 residues short of the CDR3 end, and the missing part is taken from the germline J gene. The gene calls are TRBV7-9 and TRBJ2-5; possibly TRBD2 for D (6 bases). CDR1 is SEHNR and CDR2 is FQNEAQ in the germline V gene (reference sequence). This CDR3 contains 14 residues. Trimming removed 0 bases at V and 1 base at J, with 6 bases between. The CDR3 DNA, read in part, is TGTGCCAGCAGCTTAGCGGGGGGCCAAGAGACC. Protein sequence: CASSLAGGQET. The whole CDR3 region reads CASSLAGGQETQYF.